These T cell receptor beta chains were read from a single sample in a study of T-cell reconstitution after alpha-beta-depleted transplantation in children. TCRdb reprocessed the PCR reads via MiXCR and lists one record per CDR3 protein. The data contain approximately 400,000 distinct CDR3 sequences, roughly 10% of them singletons. The source was PBMCs from the stem cell graft donor, collected from the stem cell graft. These receptors were taken from a human donor who donated a stem cell graft to a child with acute myeloid leukemia. Each CDR3 is given with its conserved first and last residue. A D gene is named only where the DNA matches it firmly. Not all rows give a size; the values are once, few, many and, for expanded clones, a class.

TGTGCCAGCATGCCTGGGGGCACCGATACGCAGTATTTT,CASMPGGTDTQYF,NA,TRBJ2-3,TRBV7-9,NA
TGCAGTGCTAGTATGGGGGGTAGGCTCTACGAGCAGTACTTC,CSASMGGRLYEQYF,NA,TRBJ2-7,TRBV20-1,NA
TGTGCCAGCAGCCCGGGACTAGCGGATCAAGAGACCCAGTACTTC,CASSPGLADQETQYF,NA,TRBJ2-5,TRBV6-2/TRBV6-3,TRBD2
TGTGCCAGCAGCCAACTTATAGCGGGAGGGCACAATGAGCAGTTCTTC,CASSQLIAGGHNEQFF,NA,TRBJ2-1,TRBV6-1,TRBD2
TGTGCCAGCAGCTCGGGGGTTAGCTCCTACGAGCAGTACTTC,CASSSGVSSYEQYF,NA,TRBJ2-7,TRBV7-9,NA
TGCGCCAGCAGAGGTTCGGACAGGGGCACTGAAGCTTTCTTT,CASRGSDRGTEAFF,few,TRBJ1-1,TRBV5-1,TRBD1
TGCAGTGCCCTGGGGGAGCACAATGAGCAGTTCTTC,CSALGEHNEQFF,few,TRBJ2-1,TRBV20-1,NA
TGTGCCAGCGGCCCGGGGCTCCTGGGCTGGGTCGTCCAGACCCAGTACTTC,CASGPGLLGWVVQTQYF,once,TRBJ2-5,TRBV4-2,NA
TGTGCCAGCAGCGTACTCCCGGGAAATACGCAGTATTTT,CASSVLPGNTQYF,many,TRBJ2-3,TRBV9,NA
TGTGTCAGCAGCTTCCAGGGGAGCTCCTATAATTCACCCCTCCACTTT,CVSSFQGSSYNSPLHF,NA,TRBJ1-6,TRBV5-5,NA
TGTGCCAGCAGCCAAGCTCGGACAAGCACTGAAGCTTTCTTT,CASSQARTSTEAFF,NA,TRBJ1-1,TRBV3-1,NA
TGTGCCAGCAGCTTAAAAAGGCTAGCTGGGTCCTACAATGAGCAGTTCTTC,CASSLKRLAGSYNEQFF,NA,TRBJ2-1,TRBV7-9,NA
TGCGCCAGCAGCTTGGCGGGAGGGACTCAGTCGAGTACGCAGTATTTT,CASSLAGGTQSSTQYF,NA,TRBJ2-3,TRBV5-1,TRBD2
TGTGCCAGCTCCGCATTGACAGGGCCCGGGGCCAATGAGCAGTTCTTC,CASSALTGPGANEQFF,NA,TRBJ2-1,TRBV12-3/TRBV12-4,TRBD1
TGCAGCGTTGAAGATAGGGGTGGCTCCTACAATGAGCAGTTCTTC,CSVEDRGGSYNEQFF,few,TRBJ2-1,TRBV29-1,NA
TGCAGTGCCCAAATTTGGGGACAGGGCCTCCAAGAGACCCAGTACTTC,CSAQIWGQGLQETQYF,many,TRBJ2-5,TRBV20-1,TRBD1
TGCGCCAGCAGCTTGGACGGGAGCAATGAGCAGTTCTTC,CASSLDGSNEQFF,many,TRBJ2-1,TRBV5-1,NA
TGTGCCAGCAGCTCCCCCGGGGGGAGAAAATACGAGCAGTACTTC,CASSSPGGRKYEQYF,few,TRBJ2-7,TRBV7-9,TRBD2
TGTGCCAGCAGTTACCTAACAGGGGACAGCACAGATACGCAGTATTTT,CASSYLTGDSTDTQYF,NA,TRBJ2-3,TRBV6-2/TRBV6-3,TRBD1
TGTGCCAGCAGTTACTCGGGCTGGAGGGGGTACAATGAGCAGTTCTTC,CASSYSGWRGYNEQFF,few,TRBJ2-1,TRBV6-5,NA
TGTGCCAGCAGCGTTAGCGGGGAAGAGACCCAGTACTTC,CASSVSGEETQYF,few,TRBJ2-5,TRBV7-3,TRBD2
TGTGCCAGCAGCGCGTTGAAGGGGGCCCTAGAGACCCAGTACTTC,CASSALKGALETQYF,NA,TRBJ2-5,TRBV7-2,TRBD1
TGTGCCAGCAGCTCCCAAACAGGGTCAACTAAGGGCTACACCTTC,CASSSQTGSTKGYTF,few,TRBJ1-2,TRBV7-2,NA
TGTGCCAGCAGCCGCCAGGGAATTGCGGAGACCCAGTACTTC,CASSRQGIAETQYF,NA,TRBJ2-5,TRBV3-1,NA
TGTGCCAGCAGCAAACTAACAGAATCGAACACCGGGGAGCTGTTTTTT,CASSKLTESNTGELFF,few,TRBJ2-2,TRBV5-6,NA
TGCGCCAGCAGCTTATCGGGAGGGGTACAAGAGACCCAGTACTTC,CASSLSGGVQETQYF,few,TRBJ2-5,TRBV5-1,TRBD2
TGTGCCAGCAGACCCGGGACAGGGCCGCGGCCTGAAGCTTTCTTT,CASRPGTGPRPEAFF,few,TRBJ1-1,TRBV2,TRBD1
TGTGCCAGCAGCTCCAAGGGCCGTGAAGCTTTCTTT,CASSSKGREAFF,few,TRBJ1-1,TRBV7-2,NA
TGTGCCAGCAGCGTACTGCGTGGAGATACGCAGTATTTT,CASSVLRGDTQYF,NA,TRBJ2-3,TRBV9,NA
TGCGCCAGCGGCAGCGGGACGGGAACTGAAGCTTTCTTT,CASGSGTGTEAFF,NA,TRBJ1-1,TRBV5-1,NA
TGTGCCAGCAGTGAAGCGACTGTTGGGCAGACCCAGTACTTC,CASSEATVGQTQYF,once,TRBJ2-5,TRBV2,NA
TGTGCCAGCAGCTTGGGTCTCTACACCGGGGAGCTGTTTTTT,CASSLGLYTGELFF,NA,TRBJ2-2,TRBV5-5,NA
TGTGCCAGCAAACACATCCCGTACACCTTC,CASKHIPYTF,NA,TRBJ1-2,TRBV2,NA
TGTGCCAGCAGCCTGACCGGGACAGGGGATAATCTTGTGCAGTTCTTC,CASSLTGTGDNLVQFF,few,TRBJ2-1,TRBV5-6,TRBD1
TGCGCCAGCAGTTCGGGAGGGCCCCAAGAGACCCAGTACTTC,CASSSGGPQETQYF,few,TRBJ2-5,TRBV5-1,TRBD2
TGTGCCAGCAGTCCTCAGGCCTATGAAAAACTGTTTTTT,CASSPQAYEKLFF,many,TRBJ1-4,TRBV6-1,NA
TGTGCCAGCAGCTCCGCCGGGACAGGGACGTCTAGCACAGATACGCAGTATTTT,CASSSAGTGTSSTDTQYF,NA,TRBJ2-3,TRBV5-5,TRBD1
TGTGCCAGCAATATGGACAGGGGCGCACAACAGCCCCAGCATTTT,CASNMDRGAQQPQHF,few,TRBJ1-5,TRBV6-5,TRBD1